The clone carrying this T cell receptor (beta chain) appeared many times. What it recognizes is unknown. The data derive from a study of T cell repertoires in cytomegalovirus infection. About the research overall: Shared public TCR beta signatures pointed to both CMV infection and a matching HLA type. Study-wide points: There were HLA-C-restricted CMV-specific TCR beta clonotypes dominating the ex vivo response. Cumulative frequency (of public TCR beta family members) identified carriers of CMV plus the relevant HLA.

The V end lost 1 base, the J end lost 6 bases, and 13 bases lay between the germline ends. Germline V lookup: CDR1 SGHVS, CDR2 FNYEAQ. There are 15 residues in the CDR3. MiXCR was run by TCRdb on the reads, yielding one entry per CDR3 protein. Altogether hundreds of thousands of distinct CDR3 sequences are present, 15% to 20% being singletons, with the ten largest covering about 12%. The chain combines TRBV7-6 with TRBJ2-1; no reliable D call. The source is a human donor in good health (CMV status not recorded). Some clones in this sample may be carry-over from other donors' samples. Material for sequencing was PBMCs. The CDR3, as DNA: TGTGCCAGCAGCTTAGGGCTACCACCCCTCAATGAGCAGTTCTTC. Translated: CASSLGLPPLNEQFF.